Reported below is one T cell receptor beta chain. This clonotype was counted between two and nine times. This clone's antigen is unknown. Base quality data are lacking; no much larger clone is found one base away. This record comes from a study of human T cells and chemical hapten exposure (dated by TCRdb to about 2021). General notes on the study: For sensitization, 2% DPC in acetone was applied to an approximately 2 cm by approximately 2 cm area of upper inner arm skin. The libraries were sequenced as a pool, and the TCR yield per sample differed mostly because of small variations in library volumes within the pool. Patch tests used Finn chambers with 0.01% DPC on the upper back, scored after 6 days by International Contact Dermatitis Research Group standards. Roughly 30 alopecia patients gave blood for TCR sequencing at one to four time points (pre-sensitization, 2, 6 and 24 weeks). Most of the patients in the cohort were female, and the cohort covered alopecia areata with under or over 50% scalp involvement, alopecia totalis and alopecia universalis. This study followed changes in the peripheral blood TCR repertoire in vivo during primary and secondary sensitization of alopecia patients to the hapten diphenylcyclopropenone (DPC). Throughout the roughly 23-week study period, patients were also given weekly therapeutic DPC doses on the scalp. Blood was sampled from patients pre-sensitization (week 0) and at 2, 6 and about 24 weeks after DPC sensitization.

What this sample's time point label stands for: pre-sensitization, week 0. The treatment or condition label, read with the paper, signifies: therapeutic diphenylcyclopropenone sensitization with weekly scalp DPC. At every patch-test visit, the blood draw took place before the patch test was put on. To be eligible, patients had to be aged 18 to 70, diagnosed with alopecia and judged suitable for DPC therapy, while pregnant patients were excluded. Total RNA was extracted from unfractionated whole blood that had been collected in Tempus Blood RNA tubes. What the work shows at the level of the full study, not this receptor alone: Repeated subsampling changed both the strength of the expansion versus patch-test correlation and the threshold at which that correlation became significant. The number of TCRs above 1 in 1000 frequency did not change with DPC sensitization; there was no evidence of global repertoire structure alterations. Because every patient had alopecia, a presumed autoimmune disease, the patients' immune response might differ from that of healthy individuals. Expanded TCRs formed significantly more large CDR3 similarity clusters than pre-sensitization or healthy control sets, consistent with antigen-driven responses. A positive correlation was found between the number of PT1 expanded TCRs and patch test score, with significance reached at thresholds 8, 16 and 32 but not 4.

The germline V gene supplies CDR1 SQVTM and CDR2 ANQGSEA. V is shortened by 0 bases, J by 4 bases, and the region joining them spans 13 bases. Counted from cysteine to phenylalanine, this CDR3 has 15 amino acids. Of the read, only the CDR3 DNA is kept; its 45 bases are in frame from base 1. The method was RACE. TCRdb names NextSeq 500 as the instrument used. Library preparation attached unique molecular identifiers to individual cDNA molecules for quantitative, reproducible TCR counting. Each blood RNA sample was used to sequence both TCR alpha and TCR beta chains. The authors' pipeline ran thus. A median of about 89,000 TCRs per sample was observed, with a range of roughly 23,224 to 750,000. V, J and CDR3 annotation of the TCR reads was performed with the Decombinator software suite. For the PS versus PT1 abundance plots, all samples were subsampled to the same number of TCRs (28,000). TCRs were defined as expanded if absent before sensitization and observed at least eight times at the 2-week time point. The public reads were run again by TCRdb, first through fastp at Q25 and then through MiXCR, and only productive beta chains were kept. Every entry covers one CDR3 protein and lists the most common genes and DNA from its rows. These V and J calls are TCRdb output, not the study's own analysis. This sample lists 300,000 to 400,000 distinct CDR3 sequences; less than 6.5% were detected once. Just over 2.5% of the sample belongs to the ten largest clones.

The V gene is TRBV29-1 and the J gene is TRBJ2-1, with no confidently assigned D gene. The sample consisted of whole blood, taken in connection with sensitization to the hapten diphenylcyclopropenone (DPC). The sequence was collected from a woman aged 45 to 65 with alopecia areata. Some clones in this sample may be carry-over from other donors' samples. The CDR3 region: CSVEDMGGVYNEQFF. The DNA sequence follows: TGCAGCGTTGAAGACATGGGTGGGGTTTACAATGAGCAGTTCTTC.